Listed below are T cell receptor beta chains from one sample, sequenced in a study of shared clonotypes between healthy human individuals. Clones were read by immunoSEQ multiplex PCR, and TCRdb kept only the in-frame ones, dropping some. The sample yields under 600,000 clones, about 96% seen once. Sequencing was carried out using naive CD4+ T cells sorted from blood. These receptors were obtained from a woman under 40 in good health. Both conserved end residues are part of each CDR3.

j_call | v_call | cdr3_length | cdr3_aa
TRBJ2-7 | TRBV18 | 15 | CASSPSDRGTYEQYF
TRBJ2-1 | TRBV28 | 15 | CASSGEGTSVYEQFF
TRBJ2-7 | TRBV5-1 | 15 | CASSSASGRFGEQYF
TRBJ2-7 | TRBV18 | 12 | CASSPREGEQYF
TRBJ2-5 | TRBV6-6 | 11 | CASRGSETQYF
TRBJ2-5 | TRBV25-1 | 17 | CASSEGTSGGRVKTQYF
TRBJ2-7 | TRBV7-9 | 15 | CASSLAGGLTYEQYF
TRBJ2-7 | TRBV6-5 | 13 | CASRGTEIYEQYF
TRBJ2-6 | TRBV11-2 | 17 | CASSPGAVDSGANVLTF
TRBJ1-4 | TRBV5-1 | 13 | CASSLRPGEKLFF
TRBJ1-5 | TRBV28 | 12 | CASRRSWGPQHF
TRBJ1-2 | TRBV28 | 14 | CASSSPGTGDGYTF
TRBJ2-5 | TRBV20-1 | 11 | CSARAGREQYF